Each of the 5 T cell receptor beta chains below was sequenced from the same sample in a study of PD-1 blockade in classical Hodgkin lymphoma. TCRdb keeps only in-frame clones here, not all; method: immunoSEQ multiplex PCR. The table includes tens of thousands of clones, 70% to 75% detected once. Each patient's relapse followed autologous stem cell transplantation, and brentuximab vedotin exposure varied. The input for sequencing was peripheral blood mononuclear cells (PBMCs), taken before the second cycle of nivolumab. The receptors originated from a human donor with classical Hodgkin lymphoma.

V and J are TRBV25-1 and TRBJ1-6, with D maybe TRBD1 (6 bases). Per germline, CDR1 MGHDK and CDR2 SYGVNS. Trimming left V 5 bases short and J 10 bases short, with 18 bases between. The CDR3 has 15 residues. The CDR3 bases are TGTGCCAGCAGTAGGCAGGGGAACGATTTCTCACCCCTCCACTTT. This gives the protein CASSRQGNDFSPLHF.

In its sample, this clone was seen a few times. The CDR3 DNA sequence: TGTGCCAGTATCGACAGGGCGGGCACAGATACGCAGTATTTT. It translates to CASIDRAGTDTQYF. This chain links TRBV19 with TRBJ2-3; 7 bases line up with TRBD1. The CDR3 sequence is 14 residues long. V lost 7 bases and J lost 1; bases outside the gene matches: 5. The V gene's germline CDR1 is LNHDA and CDR2 SQIVND (reference sequence).

The chain joins TRBV7-6 to TRBJ2-7; 7 bases agree with TRBD2. Germline V CDR1 and CDR2: SGHVS, FNYEAQ. There are 16 residues in the CDR3. Trimming took 0 bases from V and 4 from J; bases not matched to a gene: 9. CDR3 sequence: CASSLARSGITYEQYF. The DNA for the CDR3 is TGTGCCAGCAGCTTAGCCAGGAGCGGGATAACTTACGAGCAGTACTTC.

The rearrangement uses TRBV6-4 and TRBJ1-5; 8 bases are a match to TRBD1. Per germline, CDR1 MRHNA and CDR2 SNTAGT. The ends lost 3 bases at V and 5 bases at J; junction bases unmatched: 9. CDR3 length: 16 residues. CDR3 region: CASSEGRQGIDQPQHF. CDR3 DNA sequence: TGTGCCAGCAGTGAAGGCAGACAGGGGATTGATCAGCCCCAGCATTTT.

The rearrangement links TRBV7-3 to TRBJ1-1; D gene ambiguous. The V end lost 3 bases, the J end lost 0 bases, and 5 bases lay between the germline ends. Germline CDR1 is SGHTA and CDR2 is FQGTGA. The CDR3 contains 13 residues. The CDR3 loop is CASSFSMNTEAFF. The DNA of the CDR3 is TGTGCCAGCAGCTTCTCTATGAACACTGAAGCTTTCTTT.